This TCR beta chain comes out of a study of blood T cell repertoires in COVID-19. Original processing notes: Using reference gene primer amplification, nucleated cell counts were estimated. Measured with immunoSEQ multiplex PCR; TCRdb has only the in-frame clones, and not every one. The DNA was the basis for D and trimming; V, J and clone size are from that table. The table includes about 150,000 clones, roughly nine tenths detected once. CDR3 length: 15 amino acids. V lost 0 bases and J 6 bases, leaving 17 bases between the germline ends. Germline CDR1 reads SQVTM; CDR2 reads ANQGSEA. The material sequenced was peripheral blood. The chain links TRBV29-1 to TRBJ1-2; tentatively, D is TRBD1 (5 bases). The receptor was derived from a woman between 65 and 79 years old with acute or convalescent COVID-19. CDR3 residues: CSVEDLGGSRHGYTF. The CDR3 nucleotides are TGCAGCGTTGAAGATCTTGGGGGGTCCCGTCATGGCTACACCTTC.